This note documents a single T cell receptor beta chain sequence. The target antigen is unknown. This sample was taken from a study of regulatory T cells in long-lasting Graves disease. Background on the study: Over 5 years of antithyroid drugs plus positive TSH receptor antibodies defined persistent Graves' disease.

Study-wide results and limits: New patients shared fewer public clonotypes (about 1,000) than persistent patients did (around 3,000). Limited sample numbers may have lowered accuracy.

The CDR3 length is 16 residues. Per the germline V gene, CDR1 is ENHRY and CDR2 is SYGVKD. V lost 5 bases and J lost 2; bases outside the gene matches: 10. Indicated time point: persistent/refractory GD, antithyroid drugs over 5 years with positive TRAb. Isolated PBMC RNA provided the starting material for the TCR library. Investigators prepared the TCR beta libraries by applying iRepertoire HTBI primers and Arm-PCR of CDR3 regions. In the authors' workflow: Across samples, around 60 TRBV and about 15 TRBJ segments were found. TCRdb recomputed calls from the multiplex PCR reads with MiXCR, one row per CDR3 protein. The V and J calls reflect TCRdb's pipeline rather than the authors' work. This table holds about 470,000 distinct CDR3 sequences, 20% to 25% found once.

The receptor comes from a female donor with Graves disease. This chain connects TRBV10-3 to TRBJ2-7, with TRBD2 matching over 9 bases. Source: peripheral blood mononuclear cells (PBMCs), taken when the disease was refractory, from a patient treated with antithyroid drugs. This CDR3 is CAISRPPGLATYEQYF. Written as DNA, the CDR3 is TGTGCCATCAGTCGCCCCCCGGGACTAGCCACCTACGAGCAGTACTTC.